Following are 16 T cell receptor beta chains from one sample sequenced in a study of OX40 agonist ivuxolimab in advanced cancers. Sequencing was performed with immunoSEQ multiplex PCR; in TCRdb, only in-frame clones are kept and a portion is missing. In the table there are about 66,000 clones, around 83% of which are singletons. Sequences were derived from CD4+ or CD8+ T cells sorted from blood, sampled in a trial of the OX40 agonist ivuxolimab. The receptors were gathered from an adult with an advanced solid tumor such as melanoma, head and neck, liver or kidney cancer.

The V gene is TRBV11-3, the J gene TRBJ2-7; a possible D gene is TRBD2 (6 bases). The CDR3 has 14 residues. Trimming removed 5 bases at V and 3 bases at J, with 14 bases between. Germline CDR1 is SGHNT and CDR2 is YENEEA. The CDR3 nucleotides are TGTGCCAGCAGCCCCGGGAGTGCTAACTACGAGCAGTACTTC. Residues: CASSPGSANYEQYF. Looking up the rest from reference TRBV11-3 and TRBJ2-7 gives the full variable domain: EAGVVQSPRYKIIEKKQPVAFWCNPISGHNTLYWYLQNLGQGPELLIRYENEEAVDDSQLPKDRFSAERLKGVDSTLKIQPAELGDSAVYLCASSPGSANYEQYFGPGTRLTVT.

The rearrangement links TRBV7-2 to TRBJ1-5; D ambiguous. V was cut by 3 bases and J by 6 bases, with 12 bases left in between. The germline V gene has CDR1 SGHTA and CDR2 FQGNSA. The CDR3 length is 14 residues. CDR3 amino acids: CASSLTGSGQPQHF. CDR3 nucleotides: TGTGCCAGCAGCTTGACTGGGTCGGGTCAGCCCCAGCATTTT. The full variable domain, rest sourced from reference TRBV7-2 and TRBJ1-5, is GAGVSQSPSNKVTEKGKDVELRCDPISGHTALYWYRQSLGQGLEFLIYFQGNSAPDKSGLPSDRFSAERTGGSVSTLTIQRTQQEDSAVYLCASSLTGSGQPQHFGDGTRLSIL.

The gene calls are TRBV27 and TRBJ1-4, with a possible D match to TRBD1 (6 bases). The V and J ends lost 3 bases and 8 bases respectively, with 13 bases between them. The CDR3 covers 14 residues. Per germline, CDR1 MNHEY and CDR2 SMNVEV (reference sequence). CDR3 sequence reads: CASSFVGGREKLFF. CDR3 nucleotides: TGTGCCAGCAGTTTTGTCGGGGGGCGAGAAAAACTGTTTTTT. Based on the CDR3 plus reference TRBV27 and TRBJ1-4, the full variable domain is EAQVTQNPRYLITVTGKKLTVTCSQNMNHEYMSWYRQDPGLGLRQIYYSMNVEVTDKGDVPEGYKVSRKEKRNFPLILESPSPNQTSLYFCASSFVGGREKLFFGSGTQLSVL.

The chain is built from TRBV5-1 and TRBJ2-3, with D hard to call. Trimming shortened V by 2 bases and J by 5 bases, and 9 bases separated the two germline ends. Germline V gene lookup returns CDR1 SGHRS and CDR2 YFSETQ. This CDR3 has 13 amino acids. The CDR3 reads CASSFPTEDTQYF. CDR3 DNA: TGCGCCAGCAGCTTCCCCACTGAAGATACGCAGTATTTT.

The CDR3 DNA sequence: TGTGCCAGCAGTTTTAAAAGTGGGGATACGCAGTATTTT. Encoded protein: CASSFKSGDTQYF. This rearrangement joins TRBV6-5 to TRBJ2-3; D is unresolved. Looked up from germline, CDR1 is MNHEY and CDR2 is SVGAGI. This CDR3 spans 13 amino acids. The V and J ends lost 4 bases and 6 bases respectively, with 11 bases between them.

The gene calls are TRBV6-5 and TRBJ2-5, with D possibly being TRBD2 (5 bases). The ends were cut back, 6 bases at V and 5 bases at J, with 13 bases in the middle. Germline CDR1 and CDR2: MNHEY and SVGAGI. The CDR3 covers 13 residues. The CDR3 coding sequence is TGTGCCAGCAGGACTGAGGGAAGGGAGACCCAGTACTTC. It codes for CASRTEGRETQYF.

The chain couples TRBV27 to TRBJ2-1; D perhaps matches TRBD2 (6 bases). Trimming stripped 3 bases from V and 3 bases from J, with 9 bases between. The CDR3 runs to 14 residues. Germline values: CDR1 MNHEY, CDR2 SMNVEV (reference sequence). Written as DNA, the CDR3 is TGTGCCAGCAGTTTTGCGGGGAACTACAATGAGCAGTTCTTC. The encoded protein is CASSFAGNYNEQFF.

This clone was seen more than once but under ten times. CDR3 DNA sequence: TGTGCCAGCAGCAAAGGATTGGCCGAGGAGACCCAGTACTTC. Residues: CASSKGLAEETQYF. The genes are TRBV21-1 and TRBJ2-5. TRBV21-1 is designated a pseudogene. The CDR3 has 14 amino acids.

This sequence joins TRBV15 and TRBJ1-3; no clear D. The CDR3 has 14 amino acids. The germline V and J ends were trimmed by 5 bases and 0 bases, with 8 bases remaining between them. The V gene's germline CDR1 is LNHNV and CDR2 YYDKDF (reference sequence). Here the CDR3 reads CATSLRTSGNTIYF. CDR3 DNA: TGTGCCACCAGCCTGAGAACCTCTGGAAACACCATATATTTT. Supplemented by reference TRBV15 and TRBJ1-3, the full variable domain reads DAMVIQNPRYQVTQFGKPVTLSCSQTLNHNVMYWYQQKSSQAPKLLFHYYDKDFNNEADTPDNFQSRRPNTSFCFLDIRSPGLGDTAMYLCATSLRTSGNTIYFGEGSWLTVV.

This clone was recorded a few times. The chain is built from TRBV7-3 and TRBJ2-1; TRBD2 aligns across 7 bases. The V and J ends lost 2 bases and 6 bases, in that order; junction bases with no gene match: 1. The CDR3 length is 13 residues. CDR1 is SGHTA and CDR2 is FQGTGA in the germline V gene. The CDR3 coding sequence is TGTGCCAGCAGCTTAGCGGGAGTCAATGAGCAGTTCTTC. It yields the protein CASSLAGVNEQFF. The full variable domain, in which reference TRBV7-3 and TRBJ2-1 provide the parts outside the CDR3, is GAGVSQTPSNKVTEKGKYVELRCDPISGHTALYWYRQSLGQGPEFLIYFQGTGAADDSGLPNDRFFAVRPEGSVSTLKIQRTERGDSAVYLCASSLAGVNEQFFGPGTRLTVL.

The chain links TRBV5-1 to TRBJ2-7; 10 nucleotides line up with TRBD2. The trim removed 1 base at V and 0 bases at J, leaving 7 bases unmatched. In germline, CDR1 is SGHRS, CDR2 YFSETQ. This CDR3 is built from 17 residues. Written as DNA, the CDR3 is TGCGCCAGCAGCTTGTCTAGCGGGAGCCTGAGCTCCTACGAGCAGTACTTC. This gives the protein CASSLSSGSLSSYEQYF.

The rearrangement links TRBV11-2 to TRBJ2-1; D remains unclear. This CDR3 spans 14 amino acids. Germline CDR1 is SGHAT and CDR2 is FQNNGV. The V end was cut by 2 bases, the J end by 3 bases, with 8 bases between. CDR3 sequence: CASSLRLNYNEQFF. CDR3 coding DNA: TGTGCCAGCAGCTTACGTCTGAACTACAATGAGCAGTTCTTC.

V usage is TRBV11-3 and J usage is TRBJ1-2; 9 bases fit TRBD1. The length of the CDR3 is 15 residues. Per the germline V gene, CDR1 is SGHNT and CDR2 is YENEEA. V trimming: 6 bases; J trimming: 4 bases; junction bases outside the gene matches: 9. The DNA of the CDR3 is TGTGCCAGCAGACCACCGACAGGGGGAATCTATGGCTACACCTTC. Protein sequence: CASRPPTGGIYGYTF.

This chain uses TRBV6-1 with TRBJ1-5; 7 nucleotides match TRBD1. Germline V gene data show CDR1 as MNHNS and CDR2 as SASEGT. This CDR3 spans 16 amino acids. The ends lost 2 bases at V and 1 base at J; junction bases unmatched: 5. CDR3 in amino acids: CASSEFGQVSNQPQHF. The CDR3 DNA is TGTGCCAGCAGTGAATTTGGACAGGTCAGCAATCAGCCCCAGCATTTT.

The CDR3 bases are TGTGCCAGCAGCTTACGGACCCTAGCAAATGAGCAGTTCTTC. It is translated as CASSLRTLANEQFF. The J gene is TRBJ2-1, the V gene TRBV11-2, with D tentatively TRBD2 (5 bases). CDR1 is SGHAT and CDR2 is FQNNGV in the germline V gene. Trimming shortened V by 2 bases and J by 7 bases, and 12 bases separated the two germline ends. This CDR3 has 14 amino acids.

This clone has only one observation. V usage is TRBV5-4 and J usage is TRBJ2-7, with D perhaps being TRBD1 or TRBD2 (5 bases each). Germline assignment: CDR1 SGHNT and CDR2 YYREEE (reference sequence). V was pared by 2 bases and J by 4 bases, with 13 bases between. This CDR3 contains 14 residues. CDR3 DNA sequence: TGTGCCAGCAGCTTCGGGGCGGCCGTTTACGAGCAGTACTTC. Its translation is CASSFGAAVYEQYF.